Each of the 32 T cell receptor beta chains below was sequenced from the same sample in a study of blood T cell repertoires in COVID-19. The method was immunoSEQ multiplex PCR; TCRdb's version includes in-frame clones alone and lacks a portion of them. The sample has around 55,000 clones, around 84% seen once; the top ten hold roughly 6.4%. What was sequenced was peripheral blood. The source is a human donor in a cohort sampled during active or convalescent COVID-19.

This clone was observed a few times. The chain recombines TRBV7-8 with TRBJ1-3; possible D gene TRBD1, 6 bases. In germline, CDR1 is SGHVS, CDR2 FQNEAQ. The CDR3 runs to 15 residues. The V and J ends lost 1 base and 0 bases respectively, with 7 bases between them. The CDR3 protein is CASSLEGDSGNTIYF. The CDR3 DNA reads TGTGCCAGCAGCTTAGAGGGGGACTCTGGAAACACCATATATTTT.

This clone was counted once. The gene calls are TRBV18 and TRBJ1-2; weak D call: TRBD1 (5 bases). CDR3 length: 14 residues. V lost 2 bases and J 5 bases, leaving 12 bases between the germline ends. Germline-derived CDR1 and CDR2 are KGHSH and LQKENI. The CDR3: CASSPGQGVYGYTF. CDR3 DNA sequence: TGTGCCAGCTCACCAGGCCAGGGCGTTTATGGCTACACCTTC.

This clone was observed a single time. The genes are TRBV6-2 or TRBV6-3 and TRBJ2-5; perhaps TRBD2 as D (6 bases). CDR1 is MNHEY, CDR2 SVGEGT, per germline. CDR3 length: 16 residues. V shed 1 base and J shed 5 bases, with 17 bases lying between them. CDR3 protein: CASSYFSFRRGETQYF. The CDR3, as DNA: TGTGCCAGCAGTTACTTCTCCTTCCGGCGGGGTGAGACCCAGTACTTC.

The chain carries TRBV4-2 and TRBJ2-5; D might be TRBD2 (7 bases). Germline assignment: CDR1 LGHNA and CDR2 YNFKEQ. This CDR3 is built from 16 residues. Trimming cost V 1 base and J 1 base, with 13 bases left between them. CDR3 region: CASSQVTGGLQETQYF. As DNA, the CDR3 is TGTGCCAGCAGCCAAGTTACGGGGGGCCTCCAAGAGACCCAGTACTTC.

This chain links TRBV6-2 or TRBV6-3 with TRBJ2-3; the match to TRBD2 covers 7 bases. The germline gives CDR1 MNHEY, CDR2 SVGEGT. CDR3 length equals 16 residues. Germline trimming cut 4 bases from V and 3 bases from J; bases unmatched to any gene: 10. CDR3 protein: CASSSPAGRFTDTQYF. DNA for the CDR3: TGTGCCAGCAGTTCGCCAGCGGGGCGATTTACAGATACGCAGTATTTT.

The rearrangement uses TRBV5-1 and TRBJ1-1; TRBD1 might be the D (5 bases). Germline CDR1 SGHRS, CDR2 YFSETQ. The ends were cut back, 4 bases at V and 0 bases at J, with 16 bases in the middle. There are 16 residues in the CDR3. The CDR3 DNA reads as TGCGCCAGCAGCGGGCGGGACGGATCATTGAACACTGAAGCTTTCTTT. Amino acid sequence: CASSGRDGSLNTEAFF.

CDR3 amino acids: CASNEGWASYGYTF. CDR3 nucleotide sequence: TGTGCCAGCAACGAGGGATGGGCCTCCTATGGCTACACCTTC. This chain connects TRBV6-5 to TRBJ1-2; D gene ambiguous. Trimming took off 7 bases at V and 4 bases at J, with 16 bases between the two ends. The V gene's germline CDR1 is MNHEY and CDR2 SVGAGI. The CDR3 is made up of 14 amino acids.

The chain couples TRBV19 to TRBJ1-5, with 7 positions matching TRBD1. The trim removed 5 bases at V and 6 bases at J, leaving 7 bases unmatched. The CDR3 is 14 residues long. Germline lookup yields CDR1 LNHDA and CDR2 SQIVND (reference sequence). The CDR3 is CASSDLQGGQPQHF. The CDR3 DNA reads TGTGCCAGTAGTGATCTTCAGGGGGGTCAGCCCCAGCATTTT.

This clone was counted a few times. The CDR3 is CASSQVFPVKNTEAFF. CDR3 in DNA: TGTGCCAGCAGCCAAGTTTTTCCGGTTAAGAACACTGAAGCTTTCTTT. J is TRBJ1-1 and V is TRBV3-1 (or the pseudogene TRBV3-2); D gene uncertain. The CDR3 has 16 amino acids. V lost 1 base and J lost 1, with 13 bases in between. In germline, CDR1 is LGHDT, CDR2 YNNKEL (reference sequence).

This sequence joins TRBV29-1 and TRBJ1-5; TRBD1 aligns across 10 bases. The CDR3 is 14 amino acids. Trimming took 7 bases from V and 6 from J; bases not matched to a gene: 9. Germline lookup yields CDR1 SQVTM and CDR2 ANQGSEA. The CDR3 region is CSGSTGGAGQPQHF. As DNA, the CDR3 is TGCAGCGGTTCGACAGGGGGCGCGGGTCAGCCCCAGCATTTT.

This chain uses TRBV19 with TRBJ1-2; TRBD1 is a possible D gene (5 bases). Trimming cost V 3 bases and J 8 bases, with 10 bases left between them. This CDR3 comprises 12 residues. Germline lookup yields CDR1 LNHDA and CDR2 SQIVND (reference sequence). The CDR3 DNA reads as TGTGCCAGTAGTATCGGGGGGAAAGGCTACACCTTC. It codes for CASSIGGKGYTF.

The chain is built from TRBV2 and TRBJ1-1; TRBD1 matches at 9 bases. This CDR3 contains 15 residues. Unmatched junction bases numbered 5, after V lost 4 bases and J lost 2 bases. The germline CDR1 and CDR2 sequences are SNHLY and FYNNEI. CDR3 DNA sequence: TGTGCCAGCAGTGGTTTGGGACAGGGTAACACTGAAGCTTTCTTT. Translation gives CASSGLGQGNTEAFF.

The chain joins TRBV19 to TRBJ1-6, with 10 nucleotides matching TRBD1. CDR1 is LNHDA, CDR2 SQIVND, per germline (reference sequence). This CDR3 comprises 18 residues. V gave up 8 bases and J gave up 0 bases; unmatched junction bases: 10. The CDR3 DNA follows: TGTGCCAGTGTGGGACAGGGGTCCTCGAGCTCCTATAATTCACCCCTCCACTTT. It codes for CASVGQGSSSSYNSPLHF.

In this sample, this clone turned up a few times. Different DNA sequences within this sample yield the same CDR3. CDR3 DNA: TGTGCCAGCAGCCGGGGGAACACTGAAGCTTTCTTT. Encoded protein: CASSRGNTEAFF. The V gene is TRBV11-1, the J gene TRBJ1-1; the D is unclear. Germline V lookup: CDR1 SGHAT, CDR2 FQDESV (reference sequence). The ends were cut back, 5 bases at V and 1 base at J, with 5 bases in the middle. This CDR3 is built from 12 residues.

The rearrangement links TRBV11-2 to TRBJ1-4; D unresolved. CDR3 size: 16 residues. V lost 1 base and J 0 bases, leaving 9 bases between the germline ends. Germline lookup yields CDR1 SGHAT and CDR2 FQNNGV. The CDR3 DNA reads TGTGCCAGCAGCTTAGGCGGGAGCCCAACTAATGAAAAACTGTTTTTT. The encoded protein is CASSLGGSPTNEKLFF.

The V and J genes are TRBV7-3 and TRBJ2-1, with 7 bases matching TRBD2. The CDR3 runs 13 residues. Germline-derived CDR1 and CDR2 are SGHTA and FQGTGA. The junction had 7 bases not matched to a gene; V was cut back by 5 bases and J by 9 bases. The CDR3 protein is CASSPQRGSEQFF. The CDR3 nucleotides read TGTGCCAGCAGCCCTCAGCGGGGATCTGAGCAGTTCTTC.

The chain is built from TRBV27 and TRBJ1-2, with TRBD1 matching 9 bases. The CDR3 has 16 amino acids. V shed 6 bases, J shed 6 bases, and the junction held 14 bases outside the gene matches. Germline V lookup: CDR1 MNHEY, CDR2 SMNVEV (reference sequence). The CDR3 reads CASRPGQGLIGNGYTF. CDR3 nucleotide sequence: TGTGCCAGCAGACCGGGACAGGGTCTAATTGGGAATGGCTACACCTTC.

The chain couples TRBV5-1 to TRBJ2-4, with 7 positions matching TRBD1. The junction had 6 bases not matched to a gene; V was cut back by 0 bases and J by 6 bases. Germline CDR1 reads SGHRS; CDR2 reads YFSETQ. The CDR3 is 15 residues long. Here the CDR3 reads CASSLEAQGVNIQYF. CDR3 sequence (DNA): TGCGCCAGCAGCTTGGAGGCGCAGGGGGTAAACATTCAGTACTTC. Full variable domain (missing parts from reference TRBV5-1 and TRBJ2-4): KAGVTQTPRYLIKTRGQQVTLSCSPISGHRSVSWYQQTPGQGLQFLFEYFSETQRNKGNFPGRFSGRQFSNSRSEMNVSTLELGDSALYLCASSLEAQGVNIQYFGAGTRLSVL.

The chain links TRBV7-9 to TRBJ1-6; D is unclear. The CDR3 has 13 amino acids. CDR1 and CDR2 (germline): SEHNR, FQNEAQ (reference sequence). The CDR3 loop is CASVGSYNSPLHF. The CDR3 DNA reads TGTGCTAGCGTTGGCAGTTATAATTCACCCCTCCACTTT. The complete variable domain, with remaining parts taken from reference TRBV7-9 and TRBJ1-6, reads DTGVSQNPRHKITKRGQNVTFRCDPISEHNRLYWYRQTLGQGPEFLTYFQNEAQLEKSRLLSDRFSAERPKGSFSTLEIQRTEQGDSAMYLCASVGSYNSPLHFGNGTRLTVT.

V usage is TRBV5-4 and J usage is TRBJ2-3; D is possibly TRBD1 (6 bases). Germline V CDR1 and CDR2: SGHNT, YYREEE (reference sequence). Trimming left V 3 bases short and J 5 bases short, with 7 bases between. The CDR3 is 12 amino acids. The CDR3 nucleotides read TGTGCCAGCAGCTCCAGGGGAGATACGCAGTATTTT. Translating it yields CASSSRGDTQYF.

The chain employs TRBV25-1 and TRBJ1-2; the D is unclear. CDR3 length: 13 residues. CDR1 is MGHDK and CDR2 is SYGVNS in the germline V gene. V was clipped by 2 bases and J by 7 bases, with 11 bases between them. CDR3 bases: TGTGCCAGCAGTGAAGCGGGGAATAGTGGCTACACCTTC. The encoded protein is CASSEAGNSGYTF.

The chain links TRBV10-3 to TRBJ1-1; 7 nucleotides line up with TRBD1. The V gene end was trimmed by 8 bases and the J gene end by 4 bases; junction bases not matched to a gene: 4. This CDR3 comprises 12 residues. CDR1 and CDR2 (germline): ENHRY, SYGVKD. This chain's CDR3 is CAIGAGGTEAFF. CDR3 DNA: TGTGCCATCGGGGCAGGGGGCACTGAAGCTTTCTTT.

The CDR3 region is CASSEQGAGETQYF. CDR3 nucleotide sequence: TGTGCCAGCAGTGAGCAGGGGGCGGGGGAGACCCAGTACTTC. The chain has TRBV2 and TRBJ2-5, with 8 positions matching TRBD1. After removal of 3 bases from V and 5 bases from J, the junction contained 5 bases not matched to a gene. CDR1 is SNHLY and CDR2 is FYNNEI in the germline V gene. CDR3 length equals 14 residues. Complete variable domain (other parts from reference TRBV2 and TRBJ2-5): EPEVTQTPSHQVTQMGQEVILRCVPISNHLYFYWYRQILGQKVEFLVSFYNNEISEKSEIFDDQFSVERPDGSNFTLKIRSTKLEDSAMYFCASSEQGAGETQYFGPGTRLLVL.

This clone was recorded only once. The chain recombines TRBV5-5 with TRBJ1-6; TRBD1 might be the D (5 bases). Germline V gives CDR1 SGHKS, CDR2 YYEKEE (reference sequence). V was trimmed by 4 bases and J by 0 bases, leaving 14 bases between them. CDR3 length equals 17 residues. As DNA, the CDR3 is TGTGCCAGCAGCGACCCCCAGGGAAGCTCCTATAATTCACCCCTCCACTTT. Its protein product is CASSDPQGSSYNSPLHF.

There are a few counts of this clone. The J gene is TRBJ2-7, the V gene TRBV20-1; D is perhaps TRBD2 (5 bases). This CDR3 is built from 11 residues. Deletions cut 2 bases from V and 6 bases from J, with 8 bases between. The germline V gene encodes CDR1 DFQATT and CDR2 SNEGSKA (reference sequence). This CDR3 reads CSARSGFEQYF. CDR3 DNA sequence: TGCAGTGCTAGATCGGGGTTCGAGCAGTACTTC.

V gene TRBV7-2 combines with J gene TRBJ1-5; D might be TRBD1 (6 bases). Germline V CDR1 and CDR2: SGHTA, FQGNSA. The CDR3 is made up of 17 amino acids. The V and J ends lost 5 bases and 6 bases respectively, with 23 bases between them. DNA for the CDR3: TGTGCCAGCAGCCGGCTTGGTGGGGGAGGGGGGAGTCAGCCCCAGCATTTT. Translating gives CASSRLGGGGGSQPQHF.

The chain carries TRBV5-1 and TRBJ1-2; 11 bases align to TRBD1. V shed 4 bases, J shed 4 bases, and the junction held 6 bases outside the gene matches. Germline assignment: CDR1 SGHRS and CDR2 YFSETQ. This CDR3 has 15 amino acids. The CDR3 DNA follows: TGCGCCAGCAGCCCCGGACAGGGGGCCGTCTATGGCTACACCTTC. It specifies CASSPGQGAVYGYTF.

The gene calls are TRBV7-2 and TRBJ2-5; D might be TRBD1 (6 bases). V lost 3 bases to trimming and J lost 5 bases, with 13 bases between them. Germline V gene lookup returns CDR1 SGHTA and CDR2 FQGNSA. The CDR3 covers 14 residues. The CDR3 loop reads CASSFGQTGETQYF. CDR3 DNA: TGTGCCAGCAGCTTCGGACAGACGGGGGAGACCCAGTACTTC.

This clone has only a few counts. This chain joins TRBV27 and TRBJ2-7; 10 positions agree with TRBD2. There are 14 residues in the CDR3. With V trimmed by 6 bases and J by 2 bases, 4 bases remained unmatched. Germline V lookup: CDR1 MNHEY, CDR2 SMNVEV (reference sequence). CDR3 sequence: CASRLAGDTYEQYF. The CDR3 region has the DNA TGTGCCAGCAGGCTAGCGGGGGACACCTACGAGCAGTACTTC.

J is TRBJ2-7 and V is TRBV5-4; 8 bases align to TRBD1. Germline-derived CDR1 and CDR2 are SGHNT and YYREEE (reference sequence). The CDR3 sequence is 16 residues long. Trimming removed 2 bases from V and 6 bases from J; junction bases left unmatched: 13. The CDR3, as DNA: TGTGCCAGCAGCTTAGGCCAGGGGACAGGACAAACCGAGCAGTACTTC. Translation: CASSLGQGTGQTEQYF.

This clone was counted once. The chain employs TRBV7-9 and TRBJ2-1; 9 positions agree with TRBD2. The V gene end was trimmed by 5 bases and the J gene end by 4 bases; junction bases not matched to a gene: 9. Germline V gene data show CDR1 as SEHNR and CDR2 as FQNEAQ (reference sequence). CDR3 length: 16 amino acids. In nucleotides, the CDR3 is TGTGCCAGCAGCCCATCCCCCAGCGGGGGGTACAATGAGCAGTTCTTC. Translation: CASSPSPSGGYNEQFF.

Only one count was recorded for this clone. The chain carries TRBV11-2 and TRBJ2-1, with a possible D match to TRBD1 (5 bases). CDR1 is SGHAT, CDR2 FQNNGV, per germline. The ends were cut back, 5 bases at V and 4 bases at J, with 18 bases in the middle. The length of the CDR3 is 16 residues. The CDR3, as DNA: TGTGCCAGCAGCCCGTCAACCCACAGGAGTTACAATGAGCAGTTCTTC. It is translated as CASSPSTHRSYNEQFF.